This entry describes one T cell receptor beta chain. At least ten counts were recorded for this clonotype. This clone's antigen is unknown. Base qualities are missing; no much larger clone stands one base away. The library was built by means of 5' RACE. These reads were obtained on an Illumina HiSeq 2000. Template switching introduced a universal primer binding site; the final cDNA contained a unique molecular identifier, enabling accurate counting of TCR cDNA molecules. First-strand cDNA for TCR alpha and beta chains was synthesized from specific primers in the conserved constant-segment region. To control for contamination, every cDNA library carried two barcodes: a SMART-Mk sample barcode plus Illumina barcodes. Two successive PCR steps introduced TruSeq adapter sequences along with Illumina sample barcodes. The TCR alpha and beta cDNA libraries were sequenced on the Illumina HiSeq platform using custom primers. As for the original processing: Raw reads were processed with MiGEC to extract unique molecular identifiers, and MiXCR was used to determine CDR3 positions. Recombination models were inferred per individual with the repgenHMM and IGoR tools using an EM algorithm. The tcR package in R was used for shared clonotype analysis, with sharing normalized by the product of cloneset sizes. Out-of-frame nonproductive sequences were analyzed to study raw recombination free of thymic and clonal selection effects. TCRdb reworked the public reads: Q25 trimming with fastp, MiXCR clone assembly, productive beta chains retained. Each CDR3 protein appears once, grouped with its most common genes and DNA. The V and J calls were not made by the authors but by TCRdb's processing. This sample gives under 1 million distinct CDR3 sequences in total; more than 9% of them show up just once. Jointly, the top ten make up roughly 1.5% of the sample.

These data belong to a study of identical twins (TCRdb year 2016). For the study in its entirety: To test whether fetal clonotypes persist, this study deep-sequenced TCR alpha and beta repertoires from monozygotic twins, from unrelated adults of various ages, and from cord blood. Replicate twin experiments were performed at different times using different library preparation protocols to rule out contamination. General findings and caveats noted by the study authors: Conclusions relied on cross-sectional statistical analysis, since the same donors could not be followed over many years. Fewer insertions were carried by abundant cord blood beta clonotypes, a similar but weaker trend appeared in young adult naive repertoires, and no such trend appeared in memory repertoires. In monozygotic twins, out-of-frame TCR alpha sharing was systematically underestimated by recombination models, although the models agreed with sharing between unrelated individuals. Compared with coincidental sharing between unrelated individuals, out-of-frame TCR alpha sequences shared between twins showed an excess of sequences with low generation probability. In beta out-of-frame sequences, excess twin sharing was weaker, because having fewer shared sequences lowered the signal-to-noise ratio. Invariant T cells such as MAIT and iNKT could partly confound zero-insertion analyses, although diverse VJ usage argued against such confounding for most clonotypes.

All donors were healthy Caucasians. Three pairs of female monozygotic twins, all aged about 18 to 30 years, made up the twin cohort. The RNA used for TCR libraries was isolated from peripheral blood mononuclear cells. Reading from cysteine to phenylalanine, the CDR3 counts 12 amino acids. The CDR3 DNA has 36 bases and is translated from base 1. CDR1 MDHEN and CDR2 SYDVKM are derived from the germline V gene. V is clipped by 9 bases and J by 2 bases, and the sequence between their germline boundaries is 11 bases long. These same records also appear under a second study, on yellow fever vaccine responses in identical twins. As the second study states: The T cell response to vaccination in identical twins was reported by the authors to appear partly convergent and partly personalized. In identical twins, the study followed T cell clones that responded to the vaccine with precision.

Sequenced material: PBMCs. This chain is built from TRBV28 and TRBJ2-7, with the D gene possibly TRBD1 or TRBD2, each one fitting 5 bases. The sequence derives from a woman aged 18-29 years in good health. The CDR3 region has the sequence CASLGETYEQYF. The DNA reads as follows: TGTGCCAGTCTGGGGGAGACCTACGAGCAGTACTTC.